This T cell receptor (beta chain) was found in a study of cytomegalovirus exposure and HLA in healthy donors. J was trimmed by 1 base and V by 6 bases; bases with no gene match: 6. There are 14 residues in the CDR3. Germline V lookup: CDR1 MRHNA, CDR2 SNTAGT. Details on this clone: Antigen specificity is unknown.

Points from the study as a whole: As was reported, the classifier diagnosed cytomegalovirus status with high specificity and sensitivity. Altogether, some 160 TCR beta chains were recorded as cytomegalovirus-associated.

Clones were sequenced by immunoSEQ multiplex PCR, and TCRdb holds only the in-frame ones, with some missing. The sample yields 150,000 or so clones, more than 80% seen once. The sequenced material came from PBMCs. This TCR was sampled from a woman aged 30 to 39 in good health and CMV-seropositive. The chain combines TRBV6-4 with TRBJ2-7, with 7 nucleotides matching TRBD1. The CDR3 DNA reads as TGTGCCAGCAGATCGACAGGGTCGTCCTACGAGCAGTACTTC. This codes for CASRSTGSSYEQYF.